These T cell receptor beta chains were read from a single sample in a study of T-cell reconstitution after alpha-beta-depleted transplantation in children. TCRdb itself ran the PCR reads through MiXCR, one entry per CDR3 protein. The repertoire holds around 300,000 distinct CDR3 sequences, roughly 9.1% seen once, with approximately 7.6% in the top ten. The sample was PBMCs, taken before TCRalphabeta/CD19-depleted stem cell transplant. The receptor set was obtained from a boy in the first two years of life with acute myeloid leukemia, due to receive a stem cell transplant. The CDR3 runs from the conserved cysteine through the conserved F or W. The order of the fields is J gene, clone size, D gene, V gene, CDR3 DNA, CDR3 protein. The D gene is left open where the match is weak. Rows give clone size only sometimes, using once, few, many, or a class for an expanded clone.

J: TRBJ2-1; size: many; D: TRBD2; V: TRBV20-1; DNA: TGCAGTGCTAGATTTCTTGGTAGCGGGGAACCTGGATACGATGAGCAGTTCTTC; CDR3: CSARFLGSGEPGYDEQFF
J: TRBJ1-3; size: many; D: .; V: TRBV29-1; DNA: TGCAGCGTTGACCCAGGGGCTGGAAACACCATATATTTT; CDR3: CSVDPGAGNTIYF
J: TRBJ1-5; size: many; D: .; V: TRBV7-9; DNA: TGTGCCAGCAGCCGAGTTGAGGGTATCAATCAGCCCCAGCATTTT; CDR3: CASSRVEGINQPQHF
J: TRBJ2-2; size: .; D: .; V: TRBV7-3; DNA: TGTGCCAGCGGCCTCCTGCCGGGGCCTCTCGGGTCCGGGGAGCTGTTTTTT; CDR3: CASGLLPGPLGSGELFF
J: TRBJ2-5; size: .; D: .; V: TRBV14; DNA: TGTGCCAGCAGCCAAGATCGGCTTTTAGAAGAGATCCAGTACTTC; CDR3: CASSQDRLLEEIQYF
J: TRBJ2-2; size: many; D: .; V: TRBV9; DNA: TGTGCCAGCAGCGTAAGCTCCGACACCGGGGAGCTGTTTTTT; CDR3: CASSVSSDTGELFF
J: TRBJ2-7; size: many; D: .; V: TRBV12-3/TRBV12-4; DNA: TGTGCCAGCAGTCCAGGAATGTACGAGCAGTACTTC; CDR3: CASSPGMYEQYF
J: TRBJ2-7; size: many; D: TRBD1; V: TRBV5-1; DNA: TGCGCCAGCAGCTTAAAGTGGGACAGGGACAGCTCCTACGAGCAGTACTTC; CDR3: CASSLKWDRDSSYEQYF
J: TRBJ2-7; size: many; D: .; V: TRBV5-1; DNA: TGCGCCAGCAGCTTGGGGTTTTCCTACGAGCAGTACTTC; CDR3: CASSLGFSYEQYF
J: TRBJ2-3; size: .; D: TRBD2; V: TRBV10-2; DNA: TGCGCCAGCAGAAAACTAGCGTCAAGCACAGATACGCAGTATTTT; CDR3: CASRKLASSTDTQYF
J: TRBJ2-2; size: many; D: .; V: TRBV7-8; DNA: TGTGCCAGCTGGAAGGGGCGAGGCACCGGGGAGCTGTTTTTT; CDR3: CASWKGRGTGELFF
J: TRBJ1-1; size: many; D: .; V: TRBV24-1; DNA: TGTGCCACCAGTGACCGTACTAGGTCTGAAGCTTTCTTT; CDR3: CATSDRTRSEAFF
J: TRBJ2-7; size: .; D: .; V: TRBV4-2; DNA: TGTGCCAGCAGCCAAGTTGACAGGACCCCGGCGCAGTACTTC; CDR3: CASSQVDRTPAQYF
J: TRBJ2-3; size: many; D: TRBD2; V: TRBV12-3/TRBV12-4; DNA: TGTGCCAGCAGTTCAACGACTAGCGGGAGGGCCAATACGCAGTATTTT; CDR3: CASSSTTSGRANTQYF
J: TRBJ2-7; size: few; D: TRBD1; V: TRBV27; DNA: TGTGCCAGCAGTTATACAGGGGGGAGGTACGAGCAGTACTTC; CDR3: CASSYTGGRYEQYF
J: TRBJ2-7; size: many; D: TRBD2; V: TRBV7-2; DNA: TGTGCCAGCAGCCCCGCGGGGACTAGCGGGTTCCACTACGAGCAGTACTTC; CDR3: CASSPAGTSGFHYEQYF
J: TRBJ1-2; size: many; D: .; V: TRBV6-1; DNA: TGTGCCAGCAGTGAAGGGGCGCCCGGCTATGGCTACACCTTC; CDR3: CASSEGAPGYGYTF
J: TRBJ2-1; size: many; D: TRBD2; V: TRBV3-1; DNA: TGTGCCAGCAGCCAAGGCCAACTTTGGGTCACTAGCGCCGACAATGAGCAGTTCTTC; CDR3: CASSQGQLWVTSADNEQFF
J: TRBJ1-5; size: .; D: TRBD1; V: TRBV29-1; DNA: TGCAGCGTAGAGGGACAGCCAAATCAGCCCCAGCATTTT; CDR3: CSVEGQPNQPQHF
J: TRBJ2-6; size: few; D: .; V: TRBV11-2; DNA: TGTGCCAGTCAATCGATCAAGGGCTCTGGGGCCAACGTCCTGACTTTC; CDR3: CASQSIKGSGANVLTF
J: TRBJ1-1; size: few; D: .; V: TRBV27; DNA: TGTGCCAGCAGTCCCAGAGGGGGCACTGAAGCTTTCTTT; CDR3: CASSPRGGTEAFF
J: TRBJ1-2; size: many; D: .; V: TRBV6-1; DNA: TGTGCCAGCAGCGCGACCGGGGCTCATAACTATGGCTACACCTTC; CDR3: CASSATGAHNYGYTF